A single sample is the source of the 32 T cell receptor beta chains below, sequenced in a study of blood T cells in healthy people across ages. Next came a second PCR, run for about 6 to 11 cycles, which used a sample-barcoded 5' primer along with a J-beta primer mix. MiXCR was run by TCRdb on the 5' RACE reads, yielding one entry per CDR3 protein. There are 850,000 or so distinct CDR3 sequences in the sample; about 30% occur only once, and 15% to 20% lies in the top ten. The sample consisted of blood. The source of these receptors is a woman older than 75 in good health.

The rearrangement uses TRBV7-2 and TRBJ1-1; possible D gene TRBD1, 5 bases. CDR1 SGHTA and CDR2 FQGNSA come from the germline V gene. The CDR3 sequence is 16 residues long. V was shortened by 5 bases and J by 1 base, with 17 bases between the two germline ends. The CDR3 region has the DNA TGTGCCAGCAGCAGGAGGGACCTTAGGGGGAACACTGAAGCTTTCTTT. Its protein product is CASSRRDLRGNTEAFF.

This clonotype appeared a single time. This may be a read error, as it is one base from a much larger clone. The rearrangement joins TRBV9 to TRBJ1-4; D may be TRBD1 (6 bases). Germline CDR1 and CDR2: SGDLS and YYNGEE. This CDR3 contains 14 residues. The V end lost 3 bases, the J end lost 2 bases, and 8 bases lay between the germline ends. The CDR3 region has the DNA TGTGCCAGCAGCGACAGGGTCACTAATGAAAAACTGTTTTTT. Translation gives CASSDRVTNEKLFF.

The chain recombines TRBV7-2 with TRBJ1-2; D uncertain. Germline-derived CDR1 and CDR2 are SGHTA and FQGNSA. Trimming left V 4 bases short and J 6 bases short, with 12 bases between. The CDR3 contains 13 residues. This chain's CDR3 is CASSSTGEDGYTF. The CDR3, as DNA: TGTGCCAGCAGCTCGACCGGGGAGGATGGCTACACCTTC.

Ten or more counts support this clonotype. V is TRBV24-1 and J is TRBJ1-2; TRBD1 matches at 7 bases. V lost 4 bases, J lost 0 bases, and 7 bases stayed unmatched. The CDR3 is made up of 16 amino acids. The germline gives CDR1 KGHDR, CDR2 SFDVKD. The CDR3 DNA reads TGTGCCACCAGTGACCCGGGACAGAGTCCTAACTATGGCTACACCTTC. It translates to CATSDPGQSPNYGYTF.

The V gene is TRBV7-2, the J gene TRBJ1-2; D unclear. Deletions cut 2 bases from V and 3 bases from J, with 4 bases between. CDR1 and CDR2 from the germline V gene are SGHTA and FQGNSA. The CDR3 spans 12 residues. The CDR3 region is CASSLNYYGYTF. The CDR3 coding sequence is TGTGCCAGCAGCTTAAATTACTATGGCTACACCTTC. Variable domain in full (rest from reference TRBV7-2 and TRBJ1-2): GAGVSQSPSNKVTEKGKDVELRCDPISGHTALYWYRQSLGQGLEFLIYFQGNSAPDKSGLPSDRFSAERTGGSVSTLTIQRTQQEDSAVYLCASSLNYYGYTFGSGTRLTVV.

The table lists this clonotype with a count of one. CDR3 amino acids: CASSPVSWTEAFF. In DNA, the CDR3 is TGTGCCAGCAGTCCAGTCTCTTGGACTGAAGCTTTCTTT. The chain couples TRBV28 to TRBJ1-1; D is unresolved. Trimming pared 5 bases from V and 5 bases from J, leaving 12 bases between. The V gene's germline CDR1 is MDHEN and CDR2 SYDVKM. The CDR3 covers 13 residues. Full variable domain (remainder filled in from reference TRBV28 and TRBJ1-1): DVKVTQSSRYLVKRTGEKVFLECVQDMDHENMFWYRQDPGLGLRLIYFSYDVKMKEKGDIPEGYSVSREKKERFSLILESASTNQTSMYLCASSPVSWTEAFFGQGTRLTVV.

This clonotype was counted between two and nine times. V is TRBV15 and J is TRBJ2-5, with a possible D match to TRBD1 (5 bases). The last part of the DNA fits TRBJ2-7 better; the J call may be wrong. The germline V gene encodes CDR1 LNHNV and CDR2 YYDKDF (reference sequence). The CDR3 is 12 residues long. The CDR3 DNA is TGTGCCACCAGCGGGCAGGGTTACGAGCAGTACTTC. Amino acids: CATSGQGYEQYF.

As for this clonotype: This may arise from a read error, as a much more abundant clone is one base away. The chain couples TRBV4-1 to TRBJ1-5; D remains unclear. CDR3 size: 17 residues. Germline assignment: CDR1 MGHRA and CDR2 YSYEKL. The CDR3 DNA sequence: TGCGCCAGCAGCCAAGATCGCTTAGACGAGGGCAATCGGCCCCAGCATTTT. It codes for CASSQDRLDEGNRPQHF.

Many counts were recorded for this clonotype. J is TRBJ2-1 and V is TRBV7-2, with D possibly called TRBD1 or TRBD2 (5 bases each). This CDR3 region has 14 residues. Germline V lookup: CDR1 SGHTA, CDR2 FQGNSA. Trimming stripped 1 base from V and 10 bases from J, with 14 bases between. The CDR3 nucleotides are TGTGCCAGCAGCTTAGAACCCTCGGGGCTGGAGCAGTTCTTC. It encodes CASSLEPSGLEQFF.

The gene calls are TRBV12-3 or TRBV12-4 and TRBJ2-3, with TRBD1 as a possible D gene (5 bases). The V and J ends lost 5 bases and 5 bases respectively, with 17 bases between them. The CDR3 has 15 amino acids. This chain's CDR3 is CASSRKDSNEDTQYF. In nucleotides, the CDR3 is TGTGCCAGCAGTCGCAAAGACAGTAACGAAGATACGCAGTATTTT.

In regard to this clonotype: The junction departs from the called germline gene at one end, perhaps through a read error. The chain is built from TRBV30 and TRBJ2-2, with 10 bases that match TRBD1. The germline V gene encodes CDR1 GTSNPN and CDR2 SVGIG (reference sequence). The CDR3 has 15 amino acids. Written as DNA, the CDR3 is TGTGCCTGGAATTCCGGACAGGGGGACACCGGGGAGCGGTTTTTT. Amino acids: CAWNSGQGDTGERFF. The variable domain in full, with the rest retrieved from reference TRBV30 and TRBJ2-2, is SQTIHQWPATLVQPVGSPLSLECTVEGTSNPNLYWYRQAAGRGLQLLFYSVGIGQISSEVPQNLSASRPQDRQFILSSKKLLLSDSGFYLCAWNSGQGDTGERFFGEGSRLTVL.

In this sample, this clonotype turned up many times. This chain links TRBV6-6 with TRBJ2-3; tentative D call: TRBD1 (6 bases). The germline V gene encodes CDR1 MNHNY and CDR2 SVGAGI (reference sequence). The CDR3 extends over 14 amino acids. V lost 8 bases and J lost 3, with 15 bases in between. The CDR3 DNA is TGTGCCAGCTGCCCTCCAGGGGCAACAGATACGCAGTATTTT. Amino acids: CASCPPGATDTQYF.

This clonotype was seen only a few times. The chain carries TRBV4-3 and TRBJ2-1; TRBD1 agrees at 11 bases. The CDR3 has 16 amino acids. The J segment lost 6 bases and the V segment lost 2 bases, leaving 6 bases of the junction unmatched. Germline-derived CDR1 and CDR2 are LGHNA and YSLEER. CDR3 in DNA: TGCGCCAGCAGCCAACGTGGGACAGGGGGTCGCAATGAGCAGTTCTTC. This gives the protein CASSQRGTGGRNEQFF.

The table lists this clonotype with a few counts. The CDR3 region is CASSYAGQGVSYNEQYF. The CDR3 DNA is TGTGCCAGCAGTTACGCGGGACAGGGTGTTTCCTACAATGAGCAGTACTTC. This rearrangement joins TRBV6-2 or TRBV6-3 to TRBJ2-7, with 9 bases aligning to TRBD1. In germline, CDR1 is MNHEY, CDR2 SVGEGT. V lost 2 bases to trimming and J lost 7 bases; unmatched junction nucleotides: 15. CDR3 length equals 17 residues.

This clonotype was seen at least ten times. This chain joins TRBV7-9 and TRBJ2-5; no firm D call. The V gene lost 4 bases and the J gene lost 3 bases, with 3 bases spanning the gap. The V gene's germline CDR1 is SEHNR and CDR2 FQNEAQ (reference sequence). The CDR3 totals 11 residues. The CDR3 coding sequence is TGTGCCAGCAGCTGGAAAGAGACCCAGTACTTC. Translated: CASSWKETQYF.

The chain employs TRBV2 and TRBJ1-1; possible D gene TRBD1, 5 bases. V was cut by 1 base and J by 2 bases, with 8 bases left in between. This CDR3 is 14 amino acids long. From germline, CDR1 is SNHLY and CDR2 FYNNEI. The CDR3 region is CASSEGGVNTEAFF. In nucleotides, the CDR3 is TGTGCCAGCAGTGAAGGAGGGGTAAACACTGAAGCTTTCTTT.

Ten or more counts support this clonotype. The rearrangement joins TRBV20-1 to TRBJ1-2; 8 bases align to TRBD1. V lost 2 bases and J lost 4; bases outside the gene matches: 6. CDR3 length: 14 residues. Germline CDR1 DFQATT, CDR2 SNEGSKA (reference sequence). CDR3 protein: CSARSSTGAYGYTF. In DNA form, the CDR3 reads TGCAGTGCTAGATCATCGACAGGGGCCTATGGCTACACCTTC.

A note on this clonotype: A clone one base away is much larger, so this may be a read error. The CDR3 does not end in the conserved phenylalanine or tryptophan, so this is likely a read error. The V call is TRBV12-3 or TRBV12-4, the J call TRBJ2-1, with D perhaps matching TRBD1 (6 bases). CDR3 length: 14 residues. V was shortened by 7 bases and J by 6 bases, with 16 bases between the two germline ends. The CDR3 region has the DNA TGTGCCAGCACCCGGACAGACAGTTCCAATGAGCAGTTCTGC. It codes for CASTRTDSSNEQFC.

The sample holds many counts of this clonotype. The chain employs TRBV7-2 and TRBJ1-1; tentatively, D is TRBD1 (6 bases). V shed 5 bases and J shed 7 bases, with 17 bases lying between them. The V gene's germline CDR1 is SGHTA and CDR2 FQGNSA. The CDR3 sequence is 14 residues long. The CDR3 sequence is CASSPNDRIGEAFF. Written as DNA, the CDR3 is TGTGCCAGCAGCCCGAATGACAGGATAGGTGAAGCTTTCTTT.

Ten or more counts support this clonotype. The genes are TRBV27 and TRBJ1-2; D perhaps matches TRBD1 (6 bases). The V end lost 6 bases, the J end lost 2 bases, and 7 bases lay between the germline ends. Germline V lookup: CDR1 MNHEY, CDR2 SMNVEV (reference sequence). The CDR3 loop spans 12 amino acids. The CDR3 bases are TGTGCCAGCAGACAGGGCAACTATGGCTACACCTTC. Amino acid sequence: CASRQGNYGYTF.

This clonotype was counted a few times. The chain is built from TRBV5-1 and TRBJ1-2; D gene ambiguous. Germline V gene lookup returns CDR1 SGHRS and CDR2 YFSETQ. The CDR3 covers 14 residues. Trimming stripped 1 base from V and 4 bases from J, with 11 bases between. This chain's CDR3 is CASSLIAGGYGYTF. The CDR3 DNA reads TGCGCCAGCAGCTTGATTGCGGGTGGCTATGGCTACACCTTC. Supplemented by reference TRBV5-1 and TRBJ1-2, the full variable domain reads KAGVTQTPRYLIKTRGQQVTLSCSPISGHRSVSWYQQTPGQGLQFLFEYFSETQRNKGNFPGRFSGRQFSNSRSEMNVSTLELGDSALYLCASSLIAGGYGYTFGSGTRLTVV.

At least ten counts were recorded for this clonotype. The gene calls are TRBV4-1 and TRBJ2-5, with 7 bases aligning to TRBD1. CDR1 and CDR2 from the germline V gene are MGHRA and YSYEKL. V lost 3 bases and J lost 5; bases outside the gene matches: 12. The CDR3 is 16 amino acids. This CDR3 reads CASSQTGQDNYETQYF. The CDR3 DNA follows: TGCGCCAGCAGCCAGACAGGACAGGACAACTACGAGACCCAGTACTTC.

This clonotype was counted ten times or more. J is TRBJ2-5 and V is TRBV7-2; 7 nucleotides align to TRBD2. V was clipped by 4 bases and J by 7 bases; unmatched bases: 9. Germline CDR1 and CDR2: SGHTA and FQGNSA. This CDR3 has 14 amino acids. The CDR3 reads CASSSPGLRRTQYF. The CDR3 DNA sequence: TGTGCCAGCAGCTCCCCGGGACTAAGACGGACCCAGTACTTC.

The CDR3 sequence is CSASHGSQETQYF. The DNA of the CDR3 is TGCAGTGCTAGTCATGGTAGCCAAGAGACCCAGTACTTC. The V and J genes are TRBV20-1 and TRBJ2-5; no firm D call. Germline V gene sequence: CDR1 DFQATT, CDR2 SNEGSKA (reference sequence). The germline V and J ends were trimmed by 3 bases and 1 base, with 9 bases remaining between them. This CDR3 is built from 13 residues.

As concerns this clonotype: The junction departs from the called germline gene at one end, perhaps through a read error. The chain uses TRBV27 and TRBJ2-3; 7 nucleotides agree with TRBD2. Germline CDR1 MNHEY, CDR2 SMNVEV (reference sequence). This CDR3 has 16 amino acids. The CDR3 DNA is TGTGCCAGCAATTTATCTAAGGGACTACGCACAGATACGCAGTATTTT. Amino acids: CASNLSKGLRTDTQYF.

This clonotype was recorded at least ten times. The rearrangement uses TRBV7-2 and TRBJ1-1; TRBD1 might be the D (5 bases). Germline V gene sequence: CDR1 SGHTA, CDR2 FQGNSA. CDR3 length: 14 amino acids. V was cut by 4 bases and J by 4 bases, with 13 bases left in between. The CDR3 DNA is TGTGCCAGCAGCTCCATCGCCGGGGGCACTGAAGCTTTCTTT. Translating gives CASSSIAGGTEAFF.

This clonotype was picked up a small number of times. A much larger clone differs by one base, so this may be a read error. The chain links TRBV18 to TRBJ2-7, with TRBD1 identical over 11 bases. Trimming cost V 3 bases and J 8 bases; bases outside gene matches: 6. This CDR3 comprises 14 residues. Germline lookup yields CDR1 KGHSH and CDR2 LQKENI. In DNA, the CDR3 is TGTGCCAGCTCACCCATGGACAGGGGGCCACAGCAGTACTTC. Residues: CASSPMDRGPQQYF. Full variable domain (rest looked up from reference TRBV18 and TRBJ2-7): NAGVMQNPRHLVRRRGQEARLRCSPMKGHSHVYWYRQLPEEGLKFMVYLQKENIIDESGMPKERFSAEFPKEGPSILRIQQVVRGDSAAYFCASSPMDRGPQQYFGPGTRLTVT.

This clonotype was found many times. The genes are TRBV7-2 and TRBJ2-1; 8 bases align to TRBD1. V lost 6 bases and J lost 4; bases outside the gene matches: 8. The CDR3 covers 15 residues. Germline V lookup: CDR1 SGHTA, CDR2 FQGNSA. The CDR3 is CASSSDRAQYNEQFF. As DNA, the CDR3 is TGTGCCAGCAGTTCGGACAGGGCTCAGTACAATGAGCAGTTCTTC.

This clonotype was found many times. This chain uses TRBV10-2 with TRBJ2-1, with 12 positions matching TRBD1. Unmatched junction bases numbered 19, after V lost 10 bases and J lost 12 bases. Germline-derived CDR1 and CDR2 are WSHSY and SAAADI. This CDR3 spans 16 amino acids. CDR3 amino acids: CAMASWGQGAQGRQFF. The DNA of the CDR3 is TGCGCCATGGCTTCTTGGGGACAGGGGGCCCAGGGGAGGCAGTTCTTC.

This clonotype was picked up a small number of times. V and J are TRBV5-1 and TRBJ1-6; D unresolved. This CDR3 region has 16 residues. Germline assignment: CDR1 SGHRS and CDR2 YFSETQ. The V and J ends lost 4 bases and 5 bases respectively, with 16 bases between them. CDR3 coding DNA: TGCGCCAGCAGCCCAGAAGTACAAGGACATAATTCACCCCTCCACTTT. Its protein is CASSPEVQGHNSPLHF.

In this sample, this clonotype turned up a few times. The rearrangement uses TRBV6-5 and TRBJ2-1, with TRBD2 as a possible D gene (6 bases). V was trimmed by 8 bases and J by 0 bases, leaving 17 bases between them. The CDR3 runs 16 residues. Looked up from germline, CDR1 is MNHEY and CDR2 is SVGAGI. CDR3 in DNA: TGTGCCAGCTCAATGAGCGGGCTGAGCTCCTACAATGAGCAGTTCTTC. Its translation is CASSMSGLSSYNEQFF.

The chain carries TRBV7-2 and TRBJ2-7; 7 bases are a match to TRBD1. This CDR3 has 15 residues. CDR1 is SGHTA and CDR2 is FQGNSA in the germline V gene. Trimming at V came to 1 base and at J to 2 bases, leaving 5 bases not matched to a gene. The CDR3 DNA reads TGTGCCAGCAGCTTAGTTGGGGACAGCGCCTACGAGCAGTACTTC. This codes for CASSLVGDSAYEQYF.